The 13 T cell receptor beta chains presented below share a single source sample, sequenced in a study of T-cell reconstitution after alpha-beta-depleted transplantation in children. Unique molecular identifiers were built into the TCRbeta library. Each CDR3 protein gets one entry after TCRdb re-called the PCR reads with MiXCR. Of about 610,000 distinct CDR3 sequences detected, over 9.5% appear once; the ten largest clones hold roughly 4%. This sample comprised PBMCs from the stem cell graft donor, obtained from the stem cell graft. The receptor set was obtained from a human donor who donated a stem cell graft to a child with acute myeloid leukemia.

The chain links TRBV12-3 or TRBV12-4 to TRBJ2-1; TRBD2 aligns across 8 bases. The V segment lost 6 bases and the J segment 10 bases; nucleotides outside the gene matches: 8. This CDR3 spans 13 amino acids. CDR3 sequence reads: CASSRIGLAEQFF. The DNA for the CDR3 is TGTGCCAGCAGCCGAATAGGACTAGCAGAGCAGTTCTTC.

This clonotype was seen many times. V and J are TRBV11-1 and TRBJ2-3; TRBD2 is a possible D gene (5 bases). Trimming shortened V by 5 bases and J by 6 bases, and 30 bases separated the two germline ends. Per germline, CDR1 SGHAT and CDR2 FQDESV (reference sequence). The CDR3 extends over 19 amino acids. The CDR3 loop is CASSPSGRDNTVKGDTQYF. DNA of the CDR3: TGTGCCAGCAGCCCCAGCGGAAGGGATAACACAGTGAAAGGCGATACGCAGTATTTT.

This clonotype has only a few counts. The chain links TRBV20-1 to TRBJ1-5; D is ambiguous. This CDR3 contains 14 residues. The ends were cut back, 5 bases at V and 3 bases at J, with 14 bases in the middle. CDR1 DFQATT and CDR2 SNEGSKA come from the germline V gene (reference sequence). The chain's CDR3 is CSASFTMINQPQHF. The DNA of the CDR3 is TGCAGTGCTTCCTTCACAATGATCAATCAGCCCCAGCATTTT.

V is TRBV14 and J is TRBJ2-7; possible D gene TRBD2, 6 bases. Germline V gene lookup returns CDR1 SGHDN and CDR2 FVKESK. Trimming cost V 2 bases and J 10 bases, with 15 bases left between them. This CDR3 region has 13 residues. The chain's CDR3 is CASSQSLGGKQYF. The DNA for the CDR3 is TGTGCCAGCAGCCAATCCCTTGGAGGGAAACAGTACTTC.

This clonotype was recorded a few times. V and J are TRBV20-1 and TRBJ2-5, with 9 bases that match TRBD2. The CDR3 runs 14 residues. Germline CDR1 is DFQATT and CDR2 is SNEGSKA (reference sequence). Trimming took 3 bases from V and 3 from J; bases not matched to a gene: 5. The CDR3 nucleotides are TGCAGTGCTAGTCTGACTAGCGGTAAAGAGACCCAGTACTTC. This codes for CSASLTSGKETQYF.

This clonotype was recorded at least ten times. This rearrangement joins TRBV9 to TRBJ2-7; 8 bases align to TRBD2. The trim removed 5 bases at V and 1 base at J, leaving 11 bases unmatched. This CDR3 is 16 amino acids long. Germline CDR1 and CDR2: SGDLS and YYNGEE. The CDR3 bases are TGTGCCAGCAGTCGATCTTGGGCGGGAGGATCCTACGAGCAGTACTTC. Amino acids: CASSRSWAGGSYEQYF.

This clonotype was found a few times. The V and J genes are TRBV28 and TRBJ2-3, with 12 positions matching TRBD2. Germline CDR1 is MDHEN and CDR2 is SYDVKM. The V and J ends lost 5 bases and 6 bases, in that order; junction bases with no gene match: 6. The CDR3 totals 15 residues. The CDR3 DNA reads as TGTGCCAGCAGTACAGGGACTAGCGGGTATGATACGCAGTATTTT. This translates into CASSTGTSGYDTQYF.

The table lists this clonotype with a few counts. The chain is built from TRBV9 and TRBJ2-2, with TRBD2 matching 8 bases. CDR1 is SGDLS, CDR2 YYNGEE, per germline. CDR3 length: 19 residues. Germline trimming cut 0 bases from V and 5 bases from J; bases unmatched to any gene: 15. The CDR3 reads CASSVVASGRGLGTGELFF. The CDR3 coding sequence is TGTGCCAGCAGCGTAGTAGCCAGCGGGAGAGGATTGGGAACCGGGGAGCTGTTTTTT.

This clonotype showed up many times. V and J are TRBV25-1 and TRBJ2-7, with a tentative D call TRBD1 (5 bases). Germline V gene data show CDR1 as MGHDK and CDR2 as SYGVNS. V shed 10 bases and J shed 5 bases, with 21 bases lying between them. This CDR3 spans 14 amino acids. The CDR3 is CATLRQGFYDEQYF. The DNA for the CDR3 is TGTGCCACCTTACGGCAGGGCTTTTACGACGAGCAGTACTTC.

The rearrangement joins TRBV20-1 to TRBJ1-2, with 12 bases fitting TRBD1. Germline V gene sequence: CDR1 DFQATT, CDR2 SNEGSKA (reference sequence). V was clipped by 6 bases and J by 7 bases; unmatched bases: 9. The length of the CDR3 is 14 residues. The CDR3 DNA is TGCAGTGCCACGCCGGGACAGGGGGCGGGTGGCTACACCTTC. Protein sequence: CSATPGQGAGGYTF.

The sample holds many counts of this clonotype. The chain links TRBV5-6 to TRBJ1-5; D is perhaps TRBD1 (5 bases). V lost 0 bases, J lost 3 bases, and 7 bases lay in between. CDR1 SGHDT and CDR2 YYEEEE come from the germline V gene. The CDR3 consists of 14 residues. This CDR3 is CASSLAGTNQPQHF. CDR3 coding DNA: TGTGCCAGCAGCTTGGCCGGGACCAATCAGCCCCAGCATTTT.

This clonotype came up many times. The chain combines TRBV29-1 with TRBJ1-2; D might be TRBD1 (5 bases). The CDR3 length is 12 residues. The V gene's germline CDR1 is SQVTM and CDR2 ANQGSEA. Trimming took 0 bases from V and 7 from J, leaving 9 bases between them. The CDR3 sequence is CSVEDRRGGYTF. The CDR3 DNA reads TGCAGCGTTGAAGATCGGAGGGGTGGCTACACCTTC.

This clonotype showed up just a few times. The chain links TRBV20-1 to TRBJ2-1; no firm D call. V was clipped by 1 base and J by 4 bases, with 8 bases between them. This CDR3 is 13 amino acids long. Germline V gene lookup returns CDR1 DFQATT and CDR2 SNEGSKA (reference sequence). CDR3 sequence (DNA): TGCAGTGCTAGAGCGGTGGAGTACAATGAGCAGTTCTTC. Translating it yields CSARAVEYNEQFF.